Below are 5 T cell receptor beta chains sequenced from a single sample in a study of chemoradiotherapy in HPV16-positive cancers. Some clones are missing from TCRdb's copy, which holds only in-frame ones; the method was immunoSEQ multiplex PCR. The profile shows over 30,000 clones, more than 85% of them singletons. The sample in question was blood, obtained from a patient who underwent chemoradiotherapy. These TCRs come from a human donor with HPV-associated anogenital cancer.

This rearrangement joins TRBV11-2 to TRBJ1-2; D call uncertain. Trimming took 7 bases from V and 0 from J, leaving 24 bases between them. The CDR3 is 18 residues long. Germline-derived CDR1 and CDR2 are SGHAT and FQNNGV. The CDR3 is CASKNLTIRDVANYGYTF. CDR3 nucleotide sequence: TGTGCCAGCAAAAACCTAACCATCCGGGATGTCGCTAACTATGGCTACACCTTC. The variable domain in full, with the rest retrieved from reference TRBV11-2 and TRBJ1-2, is EAGVAQSPRYKIIEKRQSVAFWCNPISGHATLYWYQQILGQGPKLLIQFQNNGVVDDSQLPKDRFSAERLKGVDSTLKIQPAKLEDSAVYLCASKNLTIRDVANYGYTFGSGTRLTVV.

The rearrangement joins TRBV7-9 to TRBJ2-3; D remains ambiguous. The CDR3 contains 14 residues. Germline V gives CDR1 SEHNR, CDR2 FQNEAQ (reference sequence). Trimming took off 2 bases at V and 2 bases at J, with 8 bases between the two ends. The CDR3 spells CASSLLGDTDTQYF. Written as DNA, the CDR3 is TGTGCCAGCAGCTTACTAGGTGACACAGATACGCAGTATTTT. Drawing the rest from reference TRBV7-9 and TRBJ2-3, the complete variable domain is DTGVSQNPRHKITKRGQNVTFRCDPISEHNRLYWYRQTLGQGPEFLTYFQNEAQLEKSRLLSDRFSAERPKGSFSTLEIQRTEQGDSAMYLCASSLLGDTDTQYFGPGTRLTVL.

The gene calls are TRBV19 and TRBJ1-4; TRBD1 matches at 9 bases. V shed 4 bases and J 7 bases; nucleotides not matched to a gene: 4. The CDR3 extends over 14 amino acids. Germline V gene data show CDR1 as LNHDA and CDR2 as SQIVND (reference sequence). The CDR3: CASSTGTGSEKLFF. DNA for the CDR3: TGTGCCAGTAGTACCGGGACAGGGTCTGAAAAACTGTTTTTT.

The DNA of the CDR3 is TGTGCCATCAACAGGGAAGGCACCGGGGAGCTGTTTTTT. The encoded protein is CAINREGTGELFF. This chain uses TRBV10-3 with TRBJ2-2, with D perhaps TRBD1 (6 bases). Looked up from germline, CDR1 is ENHRY and CDR2 is SYGVKD. The CDR3 loop spans 13 amino acids. The germline V and J ends were trimmed by 7 bases and 4 bases, with 10 bases remaining between them.

The chain recombines TRBV27 with TRBJ1-4; no definite D call. V dropped 5 bases and J dropped 8 bases, with 21 bases sitting between them. This CDR3 has 16 residues. From germline, CDR1 is MNHEY and CDR2 SMNVEV (reference sequence). CDR3 amino acids: CASSLLGGAQIEKLFF. The CDR3, as DNA: TGTGCCAGCAGTCTCCTCGGTGGAGCGCAGATCGAAAAACTGTTTTTT.